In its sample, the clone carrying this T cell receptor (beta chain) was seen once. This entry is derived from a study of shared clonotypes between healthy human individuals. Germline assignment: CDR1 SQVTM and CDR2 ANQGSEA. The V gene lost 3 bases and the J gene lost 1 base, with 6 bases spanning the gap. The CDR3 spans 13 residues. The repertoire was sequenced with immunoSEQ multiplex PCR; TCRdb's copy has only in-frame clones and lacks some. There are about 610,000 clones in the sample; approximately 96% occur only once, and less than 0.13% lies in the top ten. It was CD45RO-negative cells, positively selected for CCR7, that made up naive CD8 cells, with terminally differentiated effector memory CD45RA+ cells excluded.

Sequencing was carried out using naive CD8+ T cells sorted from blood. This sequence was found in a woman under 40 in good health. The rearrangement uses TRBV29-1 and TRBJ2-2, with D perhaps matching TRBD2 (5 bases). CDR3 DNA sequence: TGCAGCGTTGACGGGGAGAACACCGGGGAGCTGTTTTTT. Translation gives CSVDGENTGELFF.